This entry lists 17 T cell receptor beta chains sequenced from one sample in a study of blood T cells in healthy people across ages. Combining a sample-barcoded 5' primer with a J-beta primer mix, a second PCR ran for roughly 7 to 11 cycles. Via MiXCR, TCRdb re-called the 5' RACE reads, giving one row per CDR3 protein. The profile shows about 930,000 distinct CDR3 sequences, roughly 28% of them singletons. These data are also associated with another study on T cells of mothers and their children.

The sample consisted of blood. Receptors were obtained from a woman between 40 and 50 years old in good health.

This clonotype was seen ten or more times. The chain recombines TRBV25-1 with TRBJ2-1; the match to TRBD1 covers 9 bases. Germline CDR1 is MGHDK and CDR2 is SYGVNS. J gave up 3 bases and V 2 bases, and 2 bases lay outside the gene matches. The CDR3 sequence is 15 residues long. The CDR3 protein is CASSETGQGYNEQFF. The CDR3 nucleotides are TGTGCCAGCAGTGAAACGGGACAGGGCTACAATGAGCAGTTCTTC.

This clonotype was seen at least ten times. V usage is TRBV7-6 and J usage is TRBJ2-1; a weak D match, TRBD1 (6 bases). The CDR3 length is 14 residues. V was pared by 0 bases and J by 8 bases, with 11 bases between. Germline lookup yields CDR1 SGHVS and CDR2 FNYEAQ. The CDR3 DNA reads TGTGCCAGCAGCTTAGCGGGGGCCGGGGATGAGCAGTTCTTC. It specifies CASSLAGAGDEQFF. Using reference TRBV7-6 and TRBJ2-1 for the parts outside the CDR3, the full variable domain is GAGVSQSPRYKVTKRGQDVALRCDPISGHVSLYWYRQALGQGPEFLTYFNYEAQQDKSGLPNDRFSAERPEGSISTLTIQRTEQRDSAMYRCASSLAGAGDEQFFGPGTRLTVL.

The chain joins TRBV11-2 to TRBJ2-3; D is undetermined. The germline gives CDR1 SGHAT, CDR2 FQNNGV. The V end lost 1 base, the J end lost 4 bases, and 9 bases lay between the germline ends. The CDR3 sequence is 14 residues long. The CDR3 here is CASSLVLRADTQYF. The CDR3 DNA is TGTGCCAGCAGCTTAGTTCTAAGAGCAGATACGCAGTATTTT. Filled out from reference TRBV11-2 and TRBJ2-3, the complete variable domain reads EAGVAQSPRYKIIEKRQSVAFWCNPISGHATLYWYQQILGQGPKLLIQFQNNGVVDDSQLPKDRFSAERLKGVDSTLKIQPAKLEDSAVYLCASSLVLRADTQYFGPGTRLTVL.

The chain employs TRBV12-3 or TRBV12-4 and TRBJ1-4; D is undetermined. V lost 5 bases and J 8 bases, leaving 12 bases between the germline ends. CDR3 length: 13 amino acids. CDR3 in amino acids: CASSPLSREKLFF. CDR3 nucleotides: TGTGCCAGCAGTCCGCTGTCCAGGGAAAAACTGTTTTTT.

V is TRBV5-1 and J is TRBJ2-5, with 10 positions matching TRBD1. J lost 0 bases, V lost 4 bases, and 3 bases had no gene match. Germline V gives CDR1 SGHRS, CDR2 YFSETQ. CDR3 length: 15 amino acids. The CDR3 coding sequence is TGCGCCAGCAGCCGGGGACAGGGGTACCAAGAGACCCAGTACTTC. Its translation is CASSRGQGYQETQYF.

Ten or more counts support this clonotype. This chain connects TRBV27 to TRBJ2-7, with TRBD1 identical over 9 bases. The CDR3 has 14 residues. Trimming at V came to 8 bases and at J to 1 base, leaving 6 bases not matched to a gene. CDR1 and CDR2 from the germline V gene are MNHEY and SMNVEV (reference sequence). CDR3 region: CASRRTGASYEQYF. The CDR3 DNA is TGTGCCAGCCGAAGGACAGGGGCGTCCTACGAGCAGTACTTC.

This chain joins TRBV5-5 and TRBJ1-1; D call uncertain. The germline V gene has CDR1 SGHKS and CDR2 YYEKEE (reference sequence). V was shortened by 1 base and J by 3 bases, with 7 bases between the two germline ends. This CDR3 is built from 13 residues. The CDR3 protein is CASSLWSDTEAFF. The DNA of the CDR3 is TGTGCCAGCAGCTTGTGGTCAGACACTGAAGCTTTCTTT.

This clonotype turned up a few times. A much larger clone lies a single base off, so this may be a read error. This sequence joins TRBV29-1 and TRBJ1-1, with a tentative D call TRBD1 (5 bases). Germline V gene data show CDR1 as SQVTM and CDR2 as ANQGSEA. Trimming left V 4 bases short and J 8 bases short, with 11 bases between. The CDR3 extends over 11 amino acids. The CDR3 here is CSVGDGGEAFF. CDR3 bases: TGCAGCGTTGGAGACGGGGGAGAAGCTTTCTTT.

This clonotype was detected many times. The rearrangement joins TRBV7-2 to TRBJ2-5; 10 bases fit TRBD2. Germline V CDR1 and CDR2: SGHTA, FQGNSA. This CDR3 comprises 18 residues. V lost 6 bases, J lost 4 bases, and 17 bases stayed unmatched. The CDR3 nucleotides are TGTGCCAGCAGATTTAGCGGGGGGCCCCGTCTCCCCCGAGAGACCCAGTACTTC. Encoded protein: CASRFSGGPRLPRETQYF. Full variable domain (rest looked up from reference TRBV7-2 and TRBJ2-5): GAGVSQSPSNKVTEKGKDVELRCDPISGHTALYWYRQSLGQGLEFLIYFQGNSAPDKSGLPSDRFSAERTGGSVSTLTIQRTQQEDSAVYLCASRFSGGPRLPRETQYFGPGTRLLVL.

This clonotype showed up many times. The chain joins TRBV10-3 to TRBJ2-7; D not certain. Trimming stripped 2 bases from V and 1 base from J, with 3 bases between. Germline V gene data show CDR1 as ENHRY and CDR2 as SYGVKD. This CDR3 is 12 amino acids long. Written as DNA, the CDR3 is TGTGCCATCAGTGAGCGTTCCTACGAGCAGTACTTC. Its protein product is CAISERSYEQYF.

This clonotype was counted only a few times. The rearrangement uses TRBV3-1 and TRBJ2-5; the match to TRBD1 covers 7 bases. The CDR3 sequence is 17 residues long. V lost 0 bases, J lost 0 bases, and 7 bases stayed unmatched. Germline-derived CDR1 and CDR2 are LGHDT and YNNKEL (reference sequence). This CDR3 reads CASSQDPRDRNQETQYF. The CDR3 nucleotides read TGTGCCAGCAGCCAAGATCCCCGGGACAGAAACCAAGAGACCCAGTACTTC.

The chain links TRBV28 to TRBJ2-5; 11 bases map to TRBD2. The V segment lost 3 bases and the J segment 5 bases; nucleotides outside the gene matches: 8. This CDR3 contains 16 residues. From germline, CDR1 is MDHEN and CDR2 SYDVKM. The CDR3 bases are TGTGCCAGCAGTTTCACTAGCGGGGGTCTTCGGGAGACCCAGTACTTC. Protein sequence: CASSFTSGGLRETQYF.

The gene calls are TRBV15 and TRBJ1-2; D is perhaps TRBD1 (5 bases). The V end lost 1 base, the J end lost 4 bases, and 13 bases lay between the germline ends. The CDR3 is 15 amino acids. The germline gives CDR1 LNHNV, CDR2 YYDKDF (reference sequence). The DNA for the CDR3 is TGTGCCACCAGCAGAGGATCACAGGTTACCTATGGCTACACCTTC. Translating gives CATSRGSQVTYGYTF.

This clonotype showed up just a few times. This rearrangement joins TRBV5-1 to TRBJ2-1, with 16 bases identical to TRBD2. Trimming cost V 2 bases and J 5 bases; bases outside gene matches: 7. The V gene's germline CDR1 is SGHRS and CDR2 YFSETQ. The CDR3 sequence is 18 residues long. The CDR3 here is CASSFGTSGGALNNEQFF. The CDR3 nucleotides read TGCGCCAGCAGCTTTGGGACTAGCGGGGGGGCCCTTAACAATGAGCAGTTCTTC.

This clonotype was found a few times. Its ends do not fully match the called genes, so a read error is possible. The gene calls are TRBV11-2 and TRBJ2-1, with D hard to call. Per germline, CDR1 SGHAT and CDR2 FQNNGV. The CDR3 is 16 amino acids. The chain's CDR3 is CAGSLEMGLIDNEQFF. The CDR3 DNA follows: TGTGCCGGCAGCTTAGAAATGGGATTGATAGACAATGAGCAGTTCTTC.

The V and J genes are TRBV6-1 and TRBJ1-2, with a tentative D call TRBD1 (6 bases). Trimming removed 8 bases at V and 7 bases at J, with 29 bases between. Germline V gives CDR1 MNHNS, CDR2 SASEGT. The CDR3 has 17 amino acids. Here the CDR3 reads CASSTDRTPTPHGGYTF. CDR3 in DNA: TGTGCCAGCTCGACCGACAGGACGCCCACACCCCATGGTGGCTACACCTTC.

This clonotype appeared many times. The DNA of the CDR3 is TGTGCCAGCAGGGACAGGGGTACCTATGGCTACACCTTC. Protein product: CASRDRGTYGYTF. The chain recombines TRBV12-3 or TRBV12-4 with TRBJ1-2, with 9 nucleotides matching TRBD1. CDR3 length: 13 residues. Trimming at V came to 6 bases and at J to 4 bases, leaving 3 bases not matched to a gene.